The clone carrying this TCR beta chain was observed a few times. One entry per CDR3 protein, called by TCRdb with MiXCR from the 5' RACE reads. The sample records hundreds of thousands of distinct CDR3 sequences, approximately 15% being singletons. The data originate from a study of T-cell memory formation after mild COVID-19. The germline gives CDR1 SEHNR, CDR2 FQNEAQ (reference sequence). The CDR3 consists of 13 residues. V was cut by 1 base and J by 4 bases, with 7 bases left in between. The TCR comes from a man younger than 35 who had mild COVID-19 (a few samples of this study predate the infection). Cell type and time point are not known. The chain uses TRBV7-9 and TRBJ1-2; D uncertain. The sample taken for sequencing was PBMCs or a T cell subset sorted from them (not recorded which). The CDR3 coding sequence is TGTGCCAGCAGCTTAGAAAGGATCTATGGCTACACCTTC. It is translated as CASSLERIYGYTF.